One sample yielded the 5 T cell receptor beta chains listed below, sequenced in a study of blood T cells in healthy people across ages. Alongside a J-beta primer mix, a sample-barcoded 5' primer served in a second PCR lasting roughly 7 to 11 cycles. TCRdb re-called the 5' RACE reads through MiXCR, storing one row per CDR3 protein. This sample has approximately 1.5 million distinct CDR3 sequences, with around 40% found just once. Sequenced sample: blood. The receptors derive from a woman under 30 in good health.

The sample holds a few counts of this clonotype. This chain connects TRBV10-3 to TRBJ2-5; D is uncertain. The better agreement between TRBJ2-7 and the DNA end casts doubt on the J call. This CDR3 contains 14 residues. Germline V lookup: CDR1 ENHRY, CDR2 SYGVKD. CDR3 amino acids: CAISRSSGDYEQYF. The CDR3 nucleotides read TGTGCCATCAGTAGAAGTTCTGGGGACTACGAGCAGTACTTC.

The V gene is TRBV27, the J gene TRBJ2-7, with a weak D call TRBD1 (6 bases). V shed 5 bases and J shed 5 bases, with 16 bases lying between them. Germline lookup yields CDR1 MNHEY and CDR2 SMNVEV (reference sequence). The CDR3 extends over 14 amino acids. This CDR3 is CASSDTGKVHEQYF. CDR3 bases: TGTGCCAGCAGTGACACAGGGAAGGTGCACGAGCAGTACTTC.

There are a few counts of this clonotype. The genes are TRBV3-1 and TRBJ2-1; D is possibly TRBD2 (5 bases). V was cut by 5 bases and J by 3 bases, with 8 bases left in between. The CDR3 length is 13 residues. Germline-derived CDR1 and CDR2 are LGHDT and YNNKEL (reference sequence). The CDR3 region is CASSATIYNEQFF. DNA of the CDR3: TGTGCCAGCAGCGCGACTATCTACAATGAGCAGTTCTTC.

Notes on this clonotype: Its ends do not fully match the called genes, so a read error is possible. This chain links TRBV6-2 or TRBV6-3 with TRBJ2-3, with a tentative D call TRBD1 (6 bases). This CDR3 is built from 16 residues. Germline assignment: CDR1 MNHEY and CDR2 SVGEGT. CDR3: CAGSDRLRSSTDTQYF. The CDR3 DNA sequence: TGTGCCGGCAGCGACAGGTTACGATCTAGCACAGATACGCAGTATTTT.

The chain has TRBV20-1 and TRBJ2-4; D is uncertain. The J call may not be correct, given that the DNA end is closer to TRBJ2-7. Germline CDR1 DFQATT, CDR2 SNEGSKA (reference sequence). The CDR3 totals 15 residues. The CDR3 nucleotides are TGCAGTGCTAGAGATTGGGATGGGGAAAACTACGAGCAGTACTTC. Its protein is CSARDWDGENYEQYF.